This T cell receptor (beta chain) was captured in a study of blood T cell repertoires in COVID-19. Germline values: CDR1 SGHRS, CDR2 YFSETQ. V was pared by 3 bases and J by 0 bases, with 13 bases between. There are 17 residues in the CDR3. This table comes from immunoSEQ multiplex PCR, and its TCRdb copy is limited to in-frame clones, with some not included. This sample has approximately 480,000 clones, with roughly 87% found just once. Individuals aged about 18 to 100 years were recruited from some 26 US areas. The sample taken for sequencing was PBMCs or T cells enriched from blood (not recorded which). The clonotype comes from a woman under 30 who had recovered from COVID-19. The chain uses TRBV5-1 and TRBJ2-6, with TRBD1 as a possible D gene (6 bases). This CDR3 reads CASSSRGGGSGANVLTF. The CDR3 region has the DNA TGCGCCAGCAGCTCCCGTGGGGGCGGCTCTGGGGCCAACGTCCTGACTTTC.